The 8 T cell receptor beta chains listed next were all sequenced from one sample in a study of spatial heterogeneity in lung cancer. Specified time point: blood at routine non-recurrence follow-up after resection. TCRdb processed the 5' RACE reads anew with MiXCR; each CDR3 protein has one entry. The sample has roughly 72,000 distinct CDR3 sequences; about 9.5% are singletons. The source material was PBMCs, sampled at follow-up. These receptors were obtained from a female donor with early-stage non-small cell lung cancer.

This clonotype was seen repeatedly, ten times or more. V gene TRBV5-1 combines with J gene TRBJ2-1; no definite D call. Germline V gene sequence: CDR1 SGHRS, CDR2 YFSETQ. The V end was cut by 2 bases, the J end by 0 bases, with 9 bases between. The CDR3 is 15 residues long. DNA of the CDR3: TGCGCCAGCAGCTTCTCGGCCAACTCCTACAATGAGCAGTTCTTC. Translated, it gives CASSFSANSYNEQFF. Drawing the rest from reference TRBV5-1 and TRBJ2-1, the complete variable domain is KAGVTQTPRYLIKTRGQQVTLSCSPISGHRSVSWYQQTPGQGLQFLFEYFSETQRNKGNFPGRFSGRQFSNSRSEMNVSTLELGDSALYLCASSFSANSYNEQFFGPGTRLTVL.

This clonotype was recorded many times. The chain couples TRBV5-1 to TRBJ1-1; D not resolved. V dropped 2 bases and J dropped 0 bases, with 8 bases sitting between them. Germline V lookup: CDR1 SGHRS, CDR2 YFSETQ. The CDR3 runs to 14 residues. The CDR3 sequence is CASSFGGVNTEAFF. CDR3 sequence (DNA): TGCGCCAGCAGCTTCGGTGGGGTGAACACTGAAGCTTTCTTT.

This chain joins TRBV11-2 and TRBJ2-4; tentative D call: TRBD2 (6 bases). This CDR3 has 13 amino acids. CDR1 and CDR2 from the germline V gene are SGHAT and FQNNGV. The ends were cut back, 1 base at V and 7 bases at J, with 8 bases in the middle. The CDR3 region is CASSLGDSNIQYF. CDR3 coding DNA: TGTGCCAGCAGCTTAGGGGACTCGAACATTCAGTACTTC.

At least ten counts were recorded for this clonotype. The CDR3 DNA sequence: TGTGCCAGCAGCTTAGGCGGGGAAGACTACGAGCAGTACTTC. Translated: CASSLGGEDYEQYF. The rearrangement joins TRBV7-9 to TRBJ2-7; TRBD2 is a possible D gene (6 bases). This CDR3 contains 14 residues. V lost 1 base and J lost 3, with 10 bases in between. CDR1 and CDR2 from the germline V gene are SEHNR and FQNEAQ (reference sequence). The variable domain in full, with the rest retrieved from reference TRBV7-9 and TRBJ2-7, is DTGVSQNPRHKITKRGQNVTFRCDPISEHNRLYWYRQTLGQGPEFLTYFQNEAQLEKSRLLSDRFSAERPKGSFSTLEIQRTEQGDSAMYLCASSLGGEDYEQYFGPGTRLTVT.

The chain links TRBV7-9 to TRBJ2-7; 7 nucleotides match TRBD1. V trimming: 4 bases; J trimming: 4 bases; junction bases outside the gene matches: 7. The V gene's germline CDR1 is SEHNR and CDR2 FQNEAQ (reference sequence). This CDR3 spans 14 amino acids. As DNA, the CDR3 is TGTGCCAGCAGCTCCTGGGACAGTAAGTACGAGCAGTACTTC. Translation gives CASSSWDSKYEQYF. The variable domain in full, completed from reference TRBV7-9 and TRBJ2-7, reads DTGVSQNPRHKITKRGQNVTFRCDPISEHNRLYWYRQTLGQGPEFLTYFQNEAQLEKSRLLSDRFSAERPKGSFSTLEIQRTEQGDSAMYLCASSSWDSKYEQYFGPGTRLTVT.

J is TRBJ2-7 and V is TRBV14; D not certain. The length of the CDR3 is 15 residues. Germline values: CDR1 SGHDN, CDR2 FVKESK. V dropped 0 bases and J dropped 2 bases, with 11 bases sitting between them. The CDR3 loop is CASSQDRVRAYEQYF. CDR3 bases: TGTGCCAGCAGCCAAGATCGGGTACGAGCCTACGAGCAGTACTTC.

Concerning this clonotype: This may be a read error: a much more frequent sequence differs by one nucleotide. The chain is built from TRBV10-3 and TRBJ2-1, with 10 positions matching TRBD1. From germline, CDR1 is ENHRY and CDR2 SYGVKD. This CDR3 contains 13 residues. V lost 11 bases to trimming and J lost 7 bases; unmatched junction nucleotides: 8. This chain's CDR3 is CALSGQGFNEQFF. The CDR3 bases are TGTGCCCTCTCGGGACAGGGGTTTAATGAGCAGTTCTTC.

In regard to this clonotype: A read error is possible here, since a much larger clone lies one base away. No conserved phenylalanine or tryptophan ends this CDR3, so it is likely a read error. This chain links TRBV4-1 with TRBJ1-3; D remains unclear. Trimming stripped 1 base from V and 9 bases from J, with 13 bases between. This CDR3 spans 14 amino acids. Germline V gene data show CDR1 as MGHRA and CDR2 as YSYEKL. The chain's CDR3 is CASSQGPRSGTIYS. CDR3 DNA sequence: TGCGCCAGCAGCCAAGGCCCCCGGAGTGGCACCATATATTCT.